The 24 T cell receptor beta chains given below trace back to one sample, sequenced in a study of blood T cells in healthy people across ages. The second PCR ran roughly 7 to 11 cycles with a sample-barcoded 5' primer and J-beta primers. TCRdb analysed the 5' RACE reads with MiXCR anew, one entry per CDR3 protein. The sample includes about 750,000 distinct CDR3 sequences, 53% of them seen just once. Sample: blood. Source of these receptors: an elderly man in good health.

This clonotype came up a few times. The V gene is TRBV7-2, the J gene TRBJ2-1; perhaps D is TRBD1 or TRBD2 (5 bases each). V lost 5 bases and J lost 9, with 14 bases in between. CDR3 length: 13 residues. CDR1 is SGHTA, CDR2 FQGNSA, per germline. CDR3 DNA sequence: TGTGCCAGCAGCCCCGGGACCCGGGTTGAGCAGTTCTTC. Protein: CASSPGTRVEQFF.

V gene TRBV12-3 or TRBV12-4 combines with J gene TRBJ2-4, with D hard to call. The J call may be wrong; the DNA end is better matched by TRBJ2-7. The CDR3 loop spans 15 amino acids. The CDR3 region has the DNA TGTGCCAGCAGTTTACGGGCAGGTCTCTCCTACGAGCAGTACTTC. This translates into CASSLRAGLSYEQYF.

This rearrangement joins TRBV5-1 to TRBJ2-7; D is unclear. This CDR3 region has 13 residues. Trimming removed 4 bases from V and 4 bases from J, with 12 bases in between. CDR1 SGHRS and CDR2 YFSETQ come from the germline V gene. CDR3 coding DNA: TGCGCCAGCAGCCCCGAGAAACTTTACGAGCAGTACTTC. Protein: CASSPEKLYEQYF.

The rearrangement links TRBV6-6 to TRBJ2-7; D is tentatively TRBD1 or TRBD2 (6 bases each). The CDR3 covers 14 residues. V was cut by 2 bases and J by 9 bases, with 17 bases left in between. Germline values: CDR1 MNHNY, CDR2 SVGAGI (reference sequence). The chain's CDR3 is CASSYGSYGGGQYF. The DNA for the CDR3 is TGTGCCAGCAGTTACGGGTCTTACGGGGGCGGGCAGTACTTC.

There are a few counts of this clonotype. The V gene is TRBV6-2 or TRBV6-3, the J gene TRBJ2-4; perhaps TRBD1 as D (6 bases). The J call may be incorrect, as the DNA end agrees better with TRBJ2-7. The CDR3 runs to 14 residues. Germline CDR1 reads MNHEY; CDR2 reads SVGEGT. The CDR3 loop reads CASRGAGPLYEQYF. In DNA, the CDR3 is TGTGCCAGCAGGGGGGCGGGCCCTCTCTACGAGCAGTACTTC.

The chain uses TRBV5-5 and TRBJ1-4; a weak D match, TRBD1 (5 bases). The CDR3 has 14 amino acids. V lost 2 bases, J lost 7 bases, and 12 bases lay in between. Germline CDR1 reads SGHKS; CDR2 reads YYEKEE (reference sequence). CDR3 region: CASSFSGGSEKLFF. The CDR3 coding sequence is TGTGCCAGCAGCTTCTCTGGGGGTAGTGAAAAACTGTTTTTT.

The genes are TRBV18 and TRBJ2-1; 10 bases are shared with TRBD2. The CDR3 consists of 16 residues. V lost 4 bases and J lost 6; bases outside the gene matches: 9. The germline V gene encodes CDR1 KGHSH and CDR2 LQKENI. CDR3 DNA: TGTGCCAGCTCACGGGGGACTAGCGAAACCTTCAATGAGCAGTTCTTC. Translation gives CASSRGTSETFNEQFF. Full variable domain (rest looked up from reference TRBV18 and TRBJ2-1): NAGVMQNPRHLVRRRGQEARLRCSPMKGHSHVYWYRQLPEEGLKFMVYLQKENIIDESGMPKERFSAEFPKEGPSILRIQQVVRGDSAAYFCASSRGTSETFNEQFFGPGTRLTVL.

The V gene is TRBV10-3, the J gene TRBJ2-5, with 7 bases lining up with TRBD2. CDR1 and CDR2 from the germline V gene are ENHRY and SYGVKD. This CDR3 is built from 12 residues. V lost 11 bases, J lost 5 bases, and 8 bases stayed unmatched. CDR3 sequence reads: CAVSWGGETQYF. CDR3 coding DNA: TGTGCCGTTTCGTGGGGAGGGGAGACCCAGTACTTC.

The chain combines TRBV2 with TRBJ2-3; D gene uncertain. The germline V gene has CDR1 SNHLY and CDR2 FYNNEI. V was clipped by 4 bases and J by 0 bases, with 14 bases between them. There are 16 residues in the CDR3. The CDR3 DNA is TGTGCCAGCAGTGGTTGGGTCAAGGGAAGCACAGATACGCAGTATTTT. It translates to CASSGWVKGSTDTQYF.

This clonotype has only a few counts. V gene TRBV29-1 combines with J gene TRBJ2-1; 11 bases map to TRBD1. V shed 6 bases, J shed 3 bases, and the junction held 7 bases outside the gene matches. This CDR3 region has 15 residues. CDR1 is SQVTM and CDR2 is ANQGSEA in the germline V gene. The CDR3 loop reads CSVLGTGGNYNEQFF. The CDR3 nucleotides are TGCAGCGTGCTCGGGACAGGGGGTAACTACAATGAGCAGTTCTTC.

In its sample, this clonotype was seen a few times. CDR3 sequence: CSARVDPGGDGETQYF. As DNA, the CDR3 is TGCAGTGCTAGAGTCGATCCCGGGGGAGATGGCGAGACCCAGTACTTC. The chain couples TRBV20-1 to TRBJ2-5, with a possible D match to TRBD2 (6 bases). Germline lookup yields CDR1 DFQATT and CDR2 SNEGSKA (reference sequence). The CDR3 runs 16 residues. Trimming stripped 1 base from V and 5 bases from J, with 20 bases between.

This clonotype was seen at least ten times. V usage is TRBV10-2 and J usage is TRBJ2-1; D unclear. CDR1 and CDR2 (germline): WSHSY, SAAADI. The CDR3 has 13 amino acids. Trimming cost V 5 bases and J 6 bases, with 11 bases left between them. CDR3 protein: CASSSGASNEQFF. DNA of the CDR3: TGCGCCAGCAGTTCTGGAGCGAGCAATGAGCAGTTCTTC.

As DNA, the CDR3 is TGTGCCAGTCGAGCGGGTGTCCCAGCTGCATCCTACGAGCAGTACTTC. The encoded protein is CASRAGVPAASYEQYF. The chain uses TRBV12-3 or TRBV12-4 and TRBJ2-7; TRBD2 is a possible D gene (6 bases). CDR3 length equals 16 residues. V lost 9 bases, J lost 1 base, and 22 bases lay in between.

This chain connects TRBV13 to TRBJ2-6; the D gene is possibly TRBD2 (5 bases). Trimming left V 5 bases short and J 10 bases short, with 6 bases between. CDR1 and CDR2 (germline): PRHDT, FYEKMQ (reference sequence). The CDR3 extends over 11 amino acids. CDR3 DNA sequence: TGTGCCAGCAGCCGGGGAAACGTCCTGACTTTC. Amino acids: CASSRGNVLTF.

This clonotype has just a few counts. The chain uses TRBV6-1 and TRBJ2-4; 7 bases line up with TRBD1. The DNA end favors TRBJ2-7, so the J call may be wrong. The CDR3 contains 15 residues. The V gene's germline CDR1 is MNHNS and CDR2 SASEGT. The CDR3 DNA reads TGTGCCAGCACCTGGACAGGAGATAAGAGAGACGAGCAGTACTTC. Protein sequence: CASTWTGDKRDEQYF.

This clonotype was seen more than once but under ten times. The chain has TRBV7-2 and TRBJ2-5; 7 bases map to TRBD2. Germline V gene lookup returns CDR1 SGHTA and CDR2 FQGNSA. V was pared by 5 bases and J by 2 bases, with 14 bases of the junction left unmatched. The CDR3 covers 17 residues. The CDR3 DNA follows: TGTGCCAGCAGCGCCCTGGGGCTAGCGGACCCTCAAGAGACCCAGTACTTC. It specifies CASSALGLADPQETQYF.

The chain joins TRBV7-2 to TRBJ1-5, with D uncertain. The CDR3 length is 14 residues. CDR1 is SGHTA and CDR2 is FQGNSA in the germline V gene. V lost 2 bases and J lost 3, with 8 bases in between. The CDR3 DNA sequence: TGTGCCAGCAGCTTACGGGGTTTCAATCAGCCCCAGCATTTT. This codes for CASSLRGFNQPQHF.

The gene calls are TRBV3-1 and TRBJ2-1, with D possibly TRBD1 on 6 matching bases. CDR1 LGHDT and CDR2 YNNKEL come from the germline V gene (reference sequence). V lost 7 bases and J 9 bases, leaving 16 bases between the germline ends. The CDR3 has 13 amino acids. CDR3 protein: CASTPQGFGEQFF. CDR3 nucleotide sequence: TGTGCCAGCACCCCGCAGGGGTTTGGTGAGCAGTTCTTC.

This clonotype was seen just once. This rearrangement joins TRBV20-1 to TRBJ1-6; the D gene is possibly TRBD1 (5 bases). CDR3 length equals 14 residues. Germline CDR1 DFQATT, CDR2 SNEGSKA (reference sequence). V dropped 3 bases and J dropped 10 bases, with 16 bases sitting between them. The CDR3 region is CSASRPGQDSPLHF. The CDR3 nucleotides read TGCAGTGCTAGTCGGCCAGGGCAGGACTCACCCCTCCACTTT.

The CDR3 reads CASSPPGQGYSPLHF. The CDR3 DNA reads TGTGCCAGCAGTCCCCCCGGACAGGGGTATTCACCCCTCCACTTT. The V call is TRBV27, the J call TRBJ1-6, with TRBD1 matching over 9 bases. Unmatched junction bases numbered 7, after V lost 5 bases and J lost 8 bases. The CDR3 sequence is 15 residues long. CDR1 and CDR2 from the germline V gene are MNHEY and SMNVEV (reference sequence).

This chain uses TRBV11-2 with TRBJ2-3; the match to TRBD2 covers 8 bases. V shed 3 bases, J shed 14 bases, and the junction held 19 bases outside the gene matches. Germline loops: CDR1 SGHAT, CDR2 FQNNGV. There are 16 residues in the CDR3. The CDR3, as DNA: TGTGCCAGCAGCTTTGGCGGGAGGAAAGAGGTCAGATACGCGTATTTT. This translates into CASSFGGRKEVRYAYF. Full variable domain (outside the CDR3, taken from reference TRBV11-2 and TRBJ2-3): EAGVAQSPRYKIIEKRQSVAFWCNPISGHATLYWYQQILGQGPKLLIQFQNNGVVDDSQLPKDRFSAERLKGVDSTLKIQPAKLEDSAVYLCASSFGGRKEVRYAYFGPGTRLTVL.

The J gene is TRBJ2-1, the V gene TRBV11-1; D gene uncertain. CDR3 length equals 14 residues. V dropped 3 bases and J dropped 5 bases, with 11 bases sitting between them. In germline, CDR1 is SGHAT, CDR2 FQDESV (reference sequence). The CDR3 bases are TGTGCCAGCAGCTTTCTGGGTGGTCACAATGAGCAGTTCTTC. This encodes CASSFLGGHNEQFF. Together with reference TRBV11-1 and TRBJ2-1, the CDR3 gives the full variable domain: EAEVAQSPRYKITEKSQAVAFWCDPISGHATLYWYRQILGQGPELLVQFQDESVVDDSQLPKDRFSAERLKGVDSTLKIQPAELGDSAMYLCASSFLGGHNEQFFGPGTRLTVL.

Here the CDR3 DNA reads TGTGCCAGCAGTCCCGGGACTAGCGGGAGGCCCTCGTCCTACAATGAGCAGTTCTTC. It yields the protein CASSPGTSGRPSSYNEQFF. This chain uses TRBV28 with TRBJ2-1; TRBD2 matches 15 bases. This CDR3 has 19 residues. Germline trimming cut 5 bases from V and 1 base from J; bases unmatched to any gene: 9. Per germline, CDR1 MDHEN and CDR2 SYDVKM.

This chain uses TRBV6-2 or TRBV6-3 with TRBJ2-1; 14 bases fit TRBD2. This CDR3 contains 17 residues. Germline trimming cut 10 bases from V and 2 bases from J; bases unmatched to any gene: 10. Germline CDR1 is MNHEY and CDR2 is SVGEGT. CDR3 sequence (DNA): TGTGCCACCAGGCCGGGACTAGCGGGAGTTACCTACAATGAGCAGTTCTTC. This gives the protein CATRPGLAGVTYNEQFF.